This T cell receptor (beta chain) appears in the sequencing data of a study of shared clonotypes between healthy human individuals. Libraries were prepared by immunoSEQ multiplex PCR; TCRdb keeps only in-frame clonotypes and omits some of them. The data hold around 700,000 clones, with about 92% observed a single time. CD45RO-negative, CCR7-selected cells formed the naive CD8 fraction, which excluded terminally differentiated effector memory CD45RA+ cells. Between the trimmed V and J ends, which lost 4 bases and 5 bases, there was a span of 15 bases. Germline CDR1 SGHVS, CDR2 FQNEAQ. The CDR3 spans 15 residues.

The origin of this receptor is a man younger than 40 in good health. The chain carries TRBV7-8 and TRBJ2-1; D remains ambiguous. Source material: naive CD8+ T cells sorted from blood. The CDR3 DNA follows: TGTGCCAGCAGCTCAGAATGGGGTTGGGACAATGAGCAGTTCTTC. Translating gives CASSSEWGWDNEQFF.